A selection of T cell receptor beta chains follows, all from one sample in a study of preoperative IRX-2 immunotherapy in early breast cancer. Sequencing used immunoSEQ multiplex PCR; TCRdb keeps in-frame clones, though not all of them. The profile covers more than 20,000 clones, with about 77% appearing a single time and about 2.4% taken by the ten largest. This sample comprised lymph node tissue, obtained before IRX-2 immunotherapy. All receptors derive from a human donor with breast cancer. The conserved cysteine and the conserved F or W are not part of the CDR3 here.

TRBV9 ASSAGRTTGYTATNEKLF
TRBV19 ASSPGLAGIGETQY
TRBV6-8 ASSASGTRAETQY
TRBV6-8 AAGTGGVAGELF
TRBV6-8 ASSRRQGAAYEQY
TRBV19 ASSLQGDGAEAF
TRBV28 ASSPQGGSNQPQH
TRBV5-1 ASSSGLAGNTDTQY
TRBV6-8 ASSYSRETQY
TRBV27 ATSDPTGTYNEQF
TRBV5-1 ASSQGASTNEKLF
TRBV15 ATPRGNPKDRKAYEQY
TRBV19 ASSYSRTESPLH
TRBV6-8 ASSYQNTGVGEAF
TRBV11-3 ASSSGLEYQPQH
TRBV11-3 ASSLVQGAYEQY
TRBV18 ASSPGELNQWPQH
TRBV6-8 ASSHYSGGRLSRSTDTQY
TRBV6-8 ASSMQGTGNTIY
TRBV11-3 ASSLGPSRNTIY
TRBV19 ASKGQVSGNTIY
TRBV6-8 ASSGDRVFSYEQY
TRBV6-8 ASSSRDRIQFMNTEAF
TRBV11-3 ASSFFTGDYGYT
TRBV6-8 ASSLARGDSPLH
TRBV12-5 ASGVTGDTEAF
TRBV6-8 ASRPRDRGNNSPLH
TRBV10-2 ASSETGQGAYNEQF
TRBV6-8 ASSSGTANYGYT
TRBV19 ASSPTGETQY
TRBV11-3 ASSLGQGYGETQY
TRBV6-8 ASCSRSGYGYT
TRBV28 ASRTLGHQPQH
TRBV18 ASSQGRNTEAF
TRBV18 ASSPRGQGGDEQF
TRBV12-5 ASGLSLGRMGPGELF
TRBV28 ASSGGGTDTQY